These 10 T cell receptor beta chains were sequenced from one sample in a study of monozygotic twins with inflammatory bowel disease. TCRdb reprocessed the 5' RACE reads, keeping one entry per CDR3 protein, no DNA. This sample lists around 450,000 distinct CDR3 sequences; its ten largest clones have about 2.4%. Sequencing was carried out using blood. The origin of the receptors is a human donor with ulcerative colitis or Crohn's disease, or a healthy co-twin of an affected twin (not recorded which).

The rearrangement uses TRBV7-6 and TRBJ1-6; TCRdb names TRBD1, which stays unverified in the absence of DNA. Germline loops: CDR1 SGHVS, CDR2 FNYEAQ. The CDR3 totals 15 residues. This CDR3 reads CASSVEGGGNSPLHF.

The chain recombines TRBV7-9 with TRBJ2-5. Per the germline V gene, CDR1 is SEHNR and CDR2 is FQNEAQ (reference sequence). The CDR3 is 14 residues long. CDR3 sequence: CASSQTLYQETQYF.

The chain joins TRBV11-3 to TRBJ2-3; TCRdb returns TRBD2, unconfirmable since there is no DNA. Germline V gene data show CDR1 as SGHNT and CDR2 as YENEEA. The CDR3 loop spans 16 amino acids. This CDR3 is CASSFGSSGGWYTQYF.

This chain uses TRBV7-2 with TRBJ2-7; TCRdb's D call, TRBD1, is unchecked because there is no DNA. This CDR3 has 15 amino acids. The germline CDR1 and CDR2 sequences are SGHTA and FQGNSA. The CDR3 region is CASSLARGPSCEQYF.

This rearrangement joins TRBV6-1 to TRBJ1-1; TCRdb lists TRBD1, though no DNA is available to test this call. CDR1 and CDR2 (germline): MNHNS, SASEGT. CDR3 length: 16 amino acids. The CDR3 region is CASSQGFGGAGTEAFF.

The V call is TRBV7-2, the J call TRBJ2-2; the TCRdb D gene call, TRBD2, has no DNA to confirm it. Looked up from germline, CDR1 is SGHTA and CDR2 is FQGNSA. The length of the CDR3 is 16 residues. CDR3 sequence: CASSLRAVLNTGELFF.

The chain recombines TRBV5-1 with TRBJ2-1; the D call of TRBD2 rests on TCRdb alone, since no DNA is present to check it. The CDR3 runs 18 residues. The germline gives CDR1 SGHRS, CDR2 YFSETQ. The chain's CDR3 is CASSLVTGGISSYNEQFF.

This rearrangement joins TRBV30 to TRBJ1-1; TCRdb names TRBD1, which stays unverified in the absence of DNA. Per the germline V gene, CDR1 is GTSNPN and CDR2 is SVGIG (reference sequence). CDR3 length: 14 amino acids. CDR3 residues: CAWSPGTGKAEAFF.

The chain combines TRBV20-1 with TRBJ1-6. Germline values: CDR1 DFQATT, CDR2 SNEGSKA (reference sequence). This CDR3 region has 14 residues. CDR3 amino acids: CSANPGLENSPLHF.

The genes are TRBV3-1 and TRBJ2-2. CDR1 is LGHDT and CDR2 is YNNKEL in the germline V gene (reference sequence). The CDR3 spans 13 residues. CDR3 sequence reads: CASIGTYTGELFF.